Sequencing of this TCR beta chain was carried out in a study of blood T cell repertoires in COVID-19. Study information: Spain, Italy and the United States supplied samples that represented acute and convalescent COVID-19. From T cells, B-cell-depleted T cells, or PBMCs came the material, which was cDNA or gDNA.

Original processing methods: Cell counts per sample came from amplifying reference gene primers. Measured with immunoSEQ multiplex PCR; TCRdb has only the in-frame clones, and not every one. V and J calls and clone size are copied from that table; D and trimming were computed from the DNA. The data hold some 100,000 clones, with approximately 78% observed a single time. The sample comprised peripheral blood. This sequence was found in a man aged 50-59 years with active or convalescent COVID-19.

The CDR3 loop reads CASGEGQQETQYF. The CDR3 region has the DNA TGTGCCAGCGGGGAAGGACAGCAAGAGACCCAGTACTTC. The chain is built from TRBV6-6 and TRBJ2-5; possible D gene TRBD1, 6 bases. CDR3 length: 13 amino acids. Looked up from germline, CDR1 is MNHNY and CDR2 is SVGAGI (reference sequence). V lost 8 bases to trimming and J lost 2 bases, with 12 bases between them.